This T cell receptor (beta chain) was sequenced during a study of blood T cell repertoires in COVID-19. Study-level information: PBMCs, B-cell-depleted T cells, or T cells were the source of the cDNA or gDNA that made up the material.

V was trimmed by 2 bases and J by 6 bases, leaving 14 bases between them. From germline, CDR1 is SGHTA and CDR2 FQGNSA. This CDR3 is built from 14 residues. Profiled with immunoSEQ multiplex PCR; TCRdb holds only in-frame clones, not every one. Altogether about 120,000 clones are present, roughly four fifths being singletons, with the ten largest covering 7.5%. This clonotype was sampled from a man in his 70s with active or convalescent COVID-19. The sequenced sample consisted of peripheral blood. The genes are TRBV7-2 and TRBJ2-7; a weak D match, TRBD2 (6 bases). Here the CDR3 DNA reads TGTGCCAGCAGCTTACTAGCGAGGAGAGCCGAGCAGTACTTC. This codes for CASSLLARRAEQYF. Based on the CDR3 plus reference TRBV7-2 and TRBJ2-7, the full variable domain is GAGVSQSPSNKVTEKGKDVELRCDPISGHTALYWYRQSLGQGLEFLIYFQGNSAPDKSGLPSDRFSAERTGGSVSTLTIQRTQQEDSAVYLCASSLLARRAEQYFGPGTRLTVT.